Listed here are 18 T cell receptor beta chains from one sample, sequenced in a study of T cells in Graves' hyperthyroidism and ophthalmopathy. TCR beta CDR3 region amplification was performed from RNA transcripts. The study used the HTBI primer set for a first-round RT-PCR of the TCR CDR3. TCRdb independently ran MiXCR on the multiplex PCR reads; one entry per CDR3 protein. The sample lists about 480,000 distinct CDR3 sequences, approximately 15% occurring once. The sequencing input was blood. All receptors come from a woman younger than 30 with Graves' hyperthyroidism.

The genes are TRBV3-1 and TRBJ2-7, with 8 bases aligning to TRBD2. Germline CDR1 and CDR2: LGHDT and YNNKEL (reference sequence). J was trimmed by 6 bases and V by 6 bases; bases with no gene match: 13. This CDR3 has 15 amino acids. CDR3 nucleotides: TGTGCCAGCAGTCTTACCGGGACTAGTAGTAGCGAGCAGTACTTC. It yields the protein CASSLTGTSSSEQYF.

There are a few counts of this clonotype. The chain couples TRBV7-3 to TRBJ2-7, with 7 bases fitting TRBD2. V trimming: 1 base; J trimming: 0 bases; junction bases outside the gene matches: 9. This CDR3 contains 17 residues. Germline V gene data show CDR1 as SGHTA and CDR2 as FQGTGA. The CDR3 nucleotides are TGTGCCAGCAGCTTAAACATACCGGGAGGAAGCTCCTACGAGCAGTACGTC. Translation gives CASSLNIPGGSSYEQYV.

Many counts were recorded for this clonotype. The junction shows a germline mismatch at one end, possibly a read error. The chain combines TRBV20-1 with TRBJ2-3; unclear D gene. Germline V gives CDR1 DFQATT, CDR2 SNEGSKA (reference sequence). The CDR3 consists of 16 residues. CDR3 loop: CSARDGSTRSTYTQYF. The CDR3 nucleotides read TGCAGTGCTAGAGATGGCTCGACTCGGAGCACATATACGCAGTATTTT.

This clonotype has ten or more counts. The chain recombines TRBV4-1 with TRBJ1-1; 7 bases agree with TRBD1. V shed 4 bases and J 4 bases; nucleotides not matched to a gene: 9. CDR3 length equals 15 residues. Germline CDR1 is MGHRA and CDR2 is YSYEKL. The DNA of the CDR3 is TGCGCCAGCAGCCCCATCCAGGGGGTCGGCACTGAAGCTTTCTTT. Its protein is CASSPIQGVGTEAFF.

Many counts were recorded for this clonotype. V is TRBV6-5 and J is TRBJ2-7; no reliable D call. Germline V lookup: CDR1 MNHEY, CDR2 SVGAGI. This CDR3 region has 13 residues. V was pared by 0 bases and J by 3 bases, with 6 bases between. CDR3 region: CASSYSADYEQYF. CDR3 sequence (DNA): TGTGCCAGCAGTTACTCTGCCGACTACGAGCAGTACTTC.

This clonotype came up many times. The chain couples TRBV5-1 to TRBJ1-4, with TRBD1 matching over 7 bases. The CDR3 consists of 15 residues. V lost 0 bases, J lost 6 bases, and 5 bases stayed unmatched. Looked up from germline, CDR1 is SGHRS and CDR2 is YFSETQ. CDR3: CASSLDRGFDEKLFF. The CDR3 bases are TGCGCCAGCAGCTTGGACAGGGGCTTCGATGAAAAACTGTTTTTT.

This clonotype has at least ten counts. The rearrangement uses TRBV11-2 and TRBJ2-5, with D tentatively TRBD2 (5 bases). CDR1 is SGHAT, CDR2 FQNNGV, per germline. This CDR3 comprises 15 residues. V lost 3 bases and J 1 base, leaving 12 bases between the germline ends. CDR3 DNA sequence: TGTGCCAGCAGCTTCAGTATGGGAGCCCAAGAGACCCAGTACTTC. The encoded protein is CASSFSMGAQETQYF. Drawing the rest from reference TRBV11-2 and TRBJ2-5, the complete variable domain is EAGVAQSPRYKIIEKRQSVAFWCNPISGHATLYWYQQILGQGPKLLIQFQNNGVVDDSQLPKDRFSAERLKGVDSTLKIQPAKLEDSAVYLCASSFSMGAQETQYFGPGTRLLVL.

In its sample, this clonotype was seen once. The CDR3 bases are TGCAGTGCTAGAGACTTAGCGGGAGGGATTTACGAGCAGTACTTC. Translation: CSARDLAGGIYEQYF. This chain links TRBV20-1 with TRBJ2-7; 11 bases are a match to TRBD2. With V trimmed by 0 bases and J by 4 bases, 5 bases remained unmatched. This CDR3 is 15 amino acids long. Germline-derived CDR1 and CDR2 are DFQATT and SNEGSKA (reference sequence).

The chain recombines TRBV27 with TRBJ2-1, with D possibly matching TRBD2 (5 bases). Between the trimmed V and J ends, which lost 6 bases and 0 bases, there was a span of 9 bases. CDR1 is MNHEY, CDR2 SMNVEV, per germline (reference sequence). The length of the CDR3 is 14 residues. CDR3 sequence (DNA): TGTGCCAGCAGACCCGGGATCTCCTACAATGAGCAGTTCTTC. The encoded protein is CASRPGISYNEQFF.

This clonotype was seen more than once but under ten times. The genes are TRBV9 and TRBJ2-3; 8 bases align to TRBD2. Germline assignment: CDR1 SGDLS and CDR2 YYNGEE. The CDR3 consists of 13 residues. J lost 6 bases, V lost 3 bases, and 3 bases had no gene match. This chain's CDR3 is CASSAGGLDTQYF. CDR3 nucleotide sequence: TGTGCCAGCAGCGCGGGAGGGTTGGATACGCAGTATTTT.

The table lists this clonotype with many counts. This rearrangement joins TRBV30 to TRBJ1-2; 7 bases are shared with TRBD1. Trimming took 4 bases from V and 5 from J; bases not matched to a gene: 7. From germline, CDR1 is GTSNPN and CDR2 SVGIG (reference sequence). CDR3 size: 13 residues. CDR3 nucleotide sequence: TGTGCCTGGACCGGGACAGAAGATTATGGCTACACCTTC. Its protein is CAWTGTEDYGYTF.

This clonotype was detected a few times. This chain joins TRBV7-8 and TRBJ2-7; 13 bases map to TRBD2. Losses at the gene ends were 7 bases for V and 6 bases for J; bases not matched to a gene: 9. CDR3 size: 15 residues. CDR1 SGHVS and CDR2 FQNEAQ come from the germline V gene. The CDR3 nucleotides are TGTGCCAGCAACTCCCGACTAGCGGGAGGTTCCGAGCAGTACGTC. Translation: CASNSRLAGGSEQYV.

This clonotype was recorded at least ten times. CDR3 sequence reads: CASSPLVTGVTDTQYF. The CDR3, as DNA: TGTGCCAGCAGCCCGCTCGTGACAGGGGTGACAGATACGCAGTATTTT. This rearrangement joins TRBV12-3 or TRBV12-4 to TRBJ2-3, with TRBD1 identical over 8 bases. V was pared by 6 bases and J by 3 bases, with 11 bases of the junction left unmatched. The CDR3 is 16 residues long.

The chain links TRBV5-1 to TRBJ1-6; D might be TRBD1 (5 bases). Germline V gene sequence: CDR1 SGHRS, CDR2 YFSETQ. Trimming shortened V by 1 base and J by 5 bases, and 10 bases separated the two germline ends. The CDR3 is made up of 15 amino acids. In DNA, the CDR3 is TGCGCCAGCAGCTTGAGAGGGGAAGATAATTCACCCCTCCACTTT. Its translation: CASSLRGEDNSPLHF.

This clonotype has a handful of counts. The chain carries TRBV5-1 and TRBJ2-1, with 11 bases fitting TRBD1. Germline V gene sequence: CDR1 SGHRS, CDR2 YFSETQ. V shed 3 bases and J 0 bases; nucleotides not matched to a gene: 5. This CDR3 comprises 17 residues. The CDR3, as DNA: TGCGCCAGCAGCTCCGGACAGGGGGCGGGCTCCTACAATGAGCAGTTCTTC. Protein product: CASSSGQGAGSYNEQFF.

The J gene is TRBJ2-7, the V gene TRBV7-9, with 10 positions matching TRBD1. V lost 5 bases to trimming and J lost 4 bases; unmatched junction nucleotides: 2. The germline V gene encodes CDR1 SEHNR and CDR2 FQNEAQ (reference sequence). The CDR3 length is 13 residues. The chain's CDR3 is CASSGTGEYEQYV. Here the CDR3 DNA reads TGTGCCAGCAGCGGGACAGGGGAGTACGAGCAGTACGTC.

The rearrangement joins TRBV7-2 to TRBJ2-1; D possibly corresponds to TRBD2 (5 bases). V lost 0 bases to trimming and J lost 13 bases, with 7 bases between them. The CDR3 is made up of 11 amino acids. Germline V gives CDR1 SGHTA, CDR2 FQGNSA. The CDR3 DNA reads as TGTGCCAGCAGCTTAGCGGGAGCTCAGTTCTTC. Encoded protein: CASSLAGAQFF.

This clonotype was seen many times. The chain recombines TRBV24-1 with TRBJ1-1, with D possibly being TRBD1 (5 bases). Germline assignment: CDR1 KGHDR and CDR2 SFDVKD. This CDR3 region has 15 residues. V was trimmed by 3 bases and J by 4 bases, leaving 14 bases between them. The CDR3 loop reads CATSDRHSGGTEAFF. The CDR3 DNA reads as TGTGCCACCAGTGATCGGCACAGTGGGGGCACTGAAGCTTTCTTT.